These T cell receptor beta chains were read from a single sample in a study of blood T cell repertoires in COVID-19. TCRdb's copy holds only in-frame clones and misses some; the assay was immunoSEQ multiplex PCR. The table shows 330,000 or so clones, with more than 75% occurring only once. The sequenced material came from PBMCs or T cells enriched from blood (not recorded which). The source is a man in his forties in a cohort exposed to, infected with or recovered from COVID-19 (not recorded which). Both conserved end residues are part of each CDR3. A D gene is named only where the DNA matches it firmly. Clone size is given for some rows only: seen once, a few or many times, or a class if the clone is expanded.

v_gene	d_gene	j_gene	abundance	CDR3nt	CDR3aa
TRBV9	-	TRBJ1-1	-	TGTGCCAGCAGCGTAAGCGAGGTGGCGGCCACTGAAGCTTTCTTT	CASSVSEVAATEAFF
TRBV6-6	TRBD1	TRBJ1-4	-	TGTGCCAGCAATGACAGGGGAAGGGGGGAAAAACTGTTTTTT	CASNDRGRGEKLFF
TRBV4-2	-	TRBJ2-3	few	TGTGCCAGCAGCCAAGAGCGGGCCCATAGCACAGATACGCAGTATTTT	CASSQERAHSTDTQYF
TRBV7-6	-	TRBJ1-3	-	TGTGCCAGCAGCTCTCGACGGGGCTCTGGAAACACCATATATTTT	CASSSRRGSGNTIYF
TRBV7-5	-	TRBJ2-1	-	TGTGTCAGAAGCTTAGTCTTACGACTAGCGGGAGCCTACAATGAGCAGTTCTTC	CVRSLVLRLAGAYNEQFF
TRBV3-1/TRBV3-2	-	TRBJ1-3	-	TGTGCCAGCAGCCAAGATCTGCGGGGAAACACCATATATTTT	CASSQDLRGNTIYF
TRBV19	-	TRBJ2-7	few	TGTGCCAGTATCACCCGGGGTGGGAAGTCCTACGAGCAGTACTTC	CASITRGGKSYEQYF
TRBV6-4	-	TRBJ1-2	-	TGTGCCAGCAGTGCACAGGGTATTGACGGCTACACCTTC	CASSAQGIDGYTF
TRBV20-1	-	TRBJ2-3	-	TGCAGTGCTAGTAGTTCGACTAGTAAGGGGGATACGCAGTATTTT	CSASSSTSKGDTQYF
TRBV28	-	TRBJ2-1	-	TGTGCCAGCAGGAAACAGGTGTTGGGCCATTTGGAGCAGTTCTTC	CASRKQVLGHLEQFF
TRBV7-9	-	TRBJ2-1	-	TGTGCCAGCAGCTTACGGCAGGGGCTTGACAATGAGCAGTTCTTC	CASSLRQGLDNEQFF
TRBV3-1/TRBV3-2	TRBD2	TRBJ2-7	-	TGTGCCAGCAGCCAAACGGGGGGATCCTACGAGCAGTACTTC	CASSQTGGSYEQYF
TRBV7-6	-	TRBJ1-1	-	TGTGCCAGCAGCTTAGCGGGGGAGGTTCGGAACTCCCGAGAAGCTTTCTTT	CASSLAGEVRNSREAFF
TRBV5-6	-	TRBJ1-3	few	TGTGCCAGCAGTCGTGGACTGTCCTCTGGAAACACCATATATTTT	CASSRGLSSGNTIYF
TRBV6-4	TRBD1	TRBJ2-7	-	TGTGCCAGCAGTCCTGACGGGACAGGAGCCTACGAGCAGTACTTC	CASSPDGTGAYEQYF
TRBV7-3	TRBD2	TRBJ2-1	-	TGTGCCAGCAGCTTTGCGGGAGGGGACTACAATGAGCAGTTCTTC	CASSFAGGDYNEQFF
TRBV18	-	TRBJ2-4	-	TGTGCCAGCTCACCATTGGCAGAAGCCAAAAACATTCAGTACTTC	CASSPLAEAKNIQYF
TRBV4-1	-	TRBJ2-2	few	TGCGCCAGCAGCCAAGATCCGGTCACCGGGGAGCTGTTTTTT	CASSQDPVTGELFF
TRBV15	TRBD2	TRBJ2-1	-	TGTGCCACCAGGTCGATTCCGGGACTAGCGGTTCAATACAATGAGCAGTTCTTC	CATRSIPGLAVQYNEQFF
TRBV2	-	TRBJ1-4	-	TGTGCCAGCACCCGGCGGGGGCGGAACACTAATGAAAAACTGTTTTTT	CASTRRGRNTNEKLFF
TRBV4-2	-	TRBJ1-4	-	TGTGCCAGCAGCCAAGACATGGCACCCACTAATGAAAAACTGTTTTTT	CASSQDMAPTNEKLFF
TRBV11-2	TRBD1	TRBJ2-7	-	TGTGCCAGCAGCTCGACAGGGGAGGAGCAGTACTTC	CASSSTGEEQYF
TRBV5-1	TRBD2	TRBJ2-1	-	TGCGCCAGCAGCTTGTACCGGGAGGGCCGGGATGAGCAGTTCTTC	CASSLYREGRDEQFF
TRBV10-3	TRBD1	TRBJ1-1	-	TGTGCCATCAGTGGGGACAGGGGGCGGACTGAAGCTTTCTTT	CAISGDRGRTEAFF
TRBV6-6	TRBD1	TRBJ2-2	few	TGTGCCAGCAGCCGACAGGGGGCCAGCCCCGGACACACCGGGGAGCTGTTTTTT	CASSRQGASPGHTGELFF
TRBV25-1	-	TRBJ1-1	-	TGTGCCAGCATCAACCAAGGGGGGGGCACTGAAGCTTTCTTT	CASINQGGGTEAFF
TRBV27	TRBD2	TRBJ2-5	-	TGTGCCAGCAGTTTTGGGACTAGCGGGAGTCGTGCGGAGACCCAGTACTTC	CASSFGTSGSRAETQYF
TRBV18	TRBD2	TRBJ2-7	-	TGTGCCAGCTCAGAACCCGGGACTAGCGGGCACCGGCAGTACTTC	CASSEPGTSGHRQYF
TRBV5-1	TRBD2	TRBJ2-3	-	TGCGCCAGCAGCCCCCCGGGACTAGCGGGAGGGAGCACAGATACGCAGTATTTT	CASSPPGLAGGSTDTQYF
TRBV29-1	-	TRBJ1-2	once	TGCAGCGTTGGTGAAGGGGGTTTCGGGTATGGCTACACCTTC	CSVGEGGFGYGYTF
TRBV7-2	TRBD2	TRBJ2-5	many	TGTGCCAGCAGCCCCAGCGGGGCGGGGGAGACCCAGTACTTC	CASSPSGAGETQYF
TRBV2	-	TRBJ1-2	-	TGTGCCAGCAGTGACACTAACTATGGCTACACCTTC	CASSDTNYGYTF
TRBV9	TRBD1	TRBJ2-7	-	TGTGCCAGCAGCGTAGGCTTCGGGGACAGGGCTTACGAGCAGTACTTC	CASSVGFGDRAYEQYF
TRBV5-4	TRBD2	TRBJ2-5	-	TGTGCCAGCAGACCGGGACTAACGGGAATTCAAGAGACCCAGTACTTC	CASRPGLTGIQETQYF
TRBV19	-	TRBJ2-7	-	TGTGCCAGTAGTCCACTTCAGGGGCAGCTCAGGGACGAGCAGTACTTC	CASSPLQGQLRDEQYF
TRBV30	-	TRBJ1-1	few	TGTGCCTGGAGGAGACAGTCGGACACTGAAGCTTTCTTT	CAWRRQSDTEAFF
TRBV19	-	TRBJ2-7	once	TGTGCCAGTAGTATAGGGGTAGGGAGCAGCTACGAGCAGTACTTC	CASSIGVGSSYEQYF
TRBV5-1	-	TRBJ2-3	-	TGCGCCAGCAGCTTGAGGAGACCGAGCACAGATACGCAGTATTTT	CASSLRRPSTDTQYF
TRBV9	-	TRBJ1-3	-	TGTGCCAGCAGCGTAGCGGGGGTCCGAGGGAGGGGAAACACCATATATTTT	CASSVAGVRGRGNTIYF
TRBV28	-	TRBJ2-5	-	TGTGCCAGCAGTCCAGGAGGGTCCTTCCAAGAGACCCAGTACTTC	CASSPGGSFQETQYF
TRBV5-5	-	TRBJ1-4	-	TGTGCCAGCAGCCGGAGCGGGGGGTTGTTGGAAAAACTGTTTTTT	CASSRSGGLLEKLFF
TRBV11-2	TRBD1	TRBJ2-7	-	TGTGCCAGCAGCTTTGGGACAGGGAGTTTTAAAGAGCAGTACTTC	CASSFGTGSFKEQYF
TRBV9	TRBD2	TRBJ2-5	-	TGTGCCAGCAGCGTGGGGCGGCGGGAGGGCGAGACCCAGTACTTC	CASSVGRREGETQYF
TRBV5-1	-	TRBJ1-3	-	TGCGCCAGCAGCTTACCAGGGCTCGGAAACACCATATATTTT	CASSLPGLGNTIYF
TRBV5-1	-	TRBJ1-4	few	TGCGCCAGCAGCTCCGTCTCTTTGGCAGAACCTAATGAAAAACTGTTTTTT	CASSSVSLAEPNEKLFF
TRBV3-1/TRBV3-2	-	TRBJ1-2	-	TGTGCCAGCAGCCAAGAGGAGGTTCTCCATGGCTACACCTTC	CASSQEEVLHGYTF
TRBV3-1/TRBV3-2	-	TRBJ2-1	-	TGTGCCAGCACCCACCGCGGCGGTCATTACAATGAGCAGTTCTTC	CASTHRGGHYNEQFF
TRBV2	TRBD2	TRBJ2-7	-	TGTGCCAGCACTGGGACTAGCGGGAGATCCTCCTACGAGCAGTACTTC	CASTGTSGRSSYEQYF
TRBV30	-	TRBJ2-2	once	TGTGCCGGATCTAGGGGGACCGGGGAGCTGTTTTTT	CAGSRGTGELFF
TRBV18	-	TRBJ1-1	-	TGTGCCAGCTCACCACCTAATCCGACCCAGGGGACTGAAGCTTTCTTT	CASSPPNPTQGTEAFF
TRBV7-2	-	TRBJ1-5	-	TGTGCCAGCAGCCTACGATCTCAGCCCCAGCATTTT	CASSLRSQPQHF
TRBV19	TRBD1	TRBJ2-7	-	TGTGCCAGTAGCACCACAGGGGGCGTTAGCTCCTACGAGCAGTACTTC	CASSTTGGVSSYEQYF
TRBV6-2/TRBV6-3	TRBD1	TRBJ2-7	-	TGTGCCAGCAGTTATGTACAGGGGAGCTCCGAGCAGTACTTC	CASSYVQGSSEQYF
TRBV4-1	TRBD2	TRBJ2-7	-	TGCGCCAGCAGCCAAGAAAGCGGGAGCCCCTACGAGCAGTACTTC	CASSQESGSPYEQYF